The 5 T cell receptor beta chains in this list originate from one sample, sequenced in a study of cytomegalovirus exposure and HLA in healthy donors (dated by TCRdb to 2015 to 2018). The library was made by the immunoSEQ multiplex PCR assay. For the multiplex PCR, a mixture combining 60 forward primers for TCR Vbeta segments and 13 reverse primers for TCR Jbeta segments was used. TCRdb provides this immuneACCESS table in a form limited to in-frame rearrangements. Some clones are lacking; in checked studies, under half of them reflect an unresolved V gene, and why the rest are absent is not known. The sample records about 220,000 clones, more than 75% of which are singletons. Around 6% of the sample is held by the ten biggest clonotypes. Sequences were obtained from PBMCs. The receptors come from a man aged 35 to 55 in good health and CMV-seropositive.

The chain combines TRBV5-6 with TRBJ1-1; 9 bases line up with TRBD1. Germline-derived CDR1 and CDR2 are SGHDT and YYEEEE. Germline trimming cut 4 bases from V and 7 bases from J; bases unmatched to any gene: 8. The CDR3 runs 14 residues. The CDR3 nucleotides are TGTGCCAGCAGCCCCGTGACAGGGGGATTTGAAGCTTTCTTT. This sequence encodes CASSPVTGGFEAFF.

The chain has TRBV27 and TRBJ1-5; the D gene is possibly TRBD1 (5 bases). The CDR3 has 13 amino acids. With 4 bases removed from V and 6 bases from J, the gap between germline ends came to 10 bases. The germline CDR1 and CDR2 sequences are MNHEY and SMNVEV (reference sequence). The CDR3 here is CASSWGISQPQHF. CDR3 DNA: TGTGCCAGCAGTTGGGGCATTAGTCAGCCCCAGCATTTT.

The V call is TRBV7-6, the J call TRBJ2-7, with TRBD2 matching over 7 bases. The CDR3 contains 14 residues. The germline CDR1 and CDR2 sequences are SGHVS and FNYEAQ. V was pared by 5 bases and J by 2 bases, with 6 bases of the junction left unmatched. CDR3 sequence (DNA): TGTGCCAGCAGCCTCACCGGGGGGACCTACGAGCAGTACTTC. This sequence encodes CASSLTGGTYEQYF.

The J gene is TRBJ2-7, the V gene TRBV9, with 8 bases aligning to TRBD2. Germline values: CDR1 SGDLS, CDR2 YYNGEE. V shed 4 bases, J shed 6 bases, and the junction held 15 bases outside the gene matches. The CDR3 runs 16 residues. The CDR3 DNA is TGTGCCAGCAGCCCCGGAGTGGTGCGGGAGGAGGGCGAGCAGTACTTC. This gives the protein CASSPGVVREEGEQYF.

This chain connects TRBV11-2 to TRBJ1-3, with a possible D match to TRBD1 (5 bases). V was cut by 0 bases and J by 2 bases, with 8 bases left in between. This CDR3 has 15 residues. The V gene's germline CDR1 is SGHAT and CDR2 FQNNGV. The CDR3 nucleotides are TGTGCCAGCAGCTTAGAAGGGGCAGCTGGAAACACCATATATTTT. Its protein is CASSLEGAAGNTIYF.